The rows below give T cell receptor beta chains drawn from one sample of a study of cytomegalovirus exposure and HLA in healthy donors. Clones were read by immunoSEQ multiplex PCR, and TCRdb kept only the in-frame ones, dropping some. Among about 150,000 clones listed, about 60% were seen once. Sample: PBMCs. Every receptor here comes from a woman aged 55-69 years in good health and CMV-seropositive. The CDR3 runs from the conserved cysteine through the conserved F or W. Each record gives: CDR3 protein, CDR3 DNA, J gene, D gene, V gene, clone size. D genes are given only for firm matches. Size is omitted from some rows. Given values are once, few, many or a class for expanded clones.

CDR3 protein: CASSYPGAETQYF; CDR3 DNA: TGTGCCAGCAGTTACCCAGGGGCAGAGACCCAGTACTTC; J gene: TRBJ2-5; D gene: NA; V gene: TRBV6-5; clone size: few
CDR3 protein: CASSQHLAGGQLETQYF; CDR3 DNA: TGTGCCAGCAGCCAACACTTAGCGGGAGGTCAACTAGAGACCCAGTACTTC; J gene: TRBJ2-5; D gene: TRBD2; V gene: TRBV4-2; clone size: NA
CDR3 protein: CASTQRGQNTEAFF; CDR3 DNA: TGTGCCAGCACCCAAAGGGGGCAGAACACTGAAGCTTTCTTT; J gene: TRBJ1-1; D gene: TRBD1; V gene: TRBV6-5; clone size: NA
CDR3 protein: CSAGSRVGQFF; CDR3 DNA: TGCAGTGCTGGTTCCAGGGTTGGGCAGTTCTTC; J gene: TRBJ2-1; D gene: NA; V gene: TRBV20-1; clone size: NA
CDR3 protein: CASSFDRGVTGELFF; CDR3 DNA: TGTGCCAGCAGCTTTGACAGGGGGGTCACCGGGGAGCTGTTTTTT; J gene: TRBJ2-2; D gene: TRBD1; V gene: TRBV11-2; clone size: NA
CDR3 protein: CASSQDPQRQNTEAFF; CDR3 DNA: TGTGCCAGCAGCCAAGATCCCCAAAGACAGAACACTGAAGCTTTCTTT; J gene: TRBJ1-1; D gene: NA; V gene: TRBV4-2; clone size: NA
CDR3 protein: CASSRSGFGDTQYF; CDR3 DNA: TGTGCCAGCAGCCGTAGCGGGTTTGGAGATACGCAGTATTTT; J gene: TRBJ2-3; D gene: TRBD2; V gene: TRBV5-4; clone size: NA
CDR3 protein: CASSLDSSGANVLTF; CDR3 DNA: TGTGCCAGCAGCTTGGACAGCTCTGGGGCCAACGTCCTGACTTTC; J gene: TRBJ2-6; D gene: NA; V gene: TRBV5-5; clone size: NA
CDR3 protein: CASSISVISNQPQHF; CDR3 DNA: TGTGCCAGTAGTATCTCAGTGATTAGCAATCAGCCCCAGCATTTT; J gene: TRBJ1-5; D gene: NA; V gene: TRBV19; clone size: NA
CDR3 protein: CASSIRGSSYNEQFF; CDR3 DNA: TGCGCCAGCTCAATCCGTGGCAGCTCCTACAATGAGCAGTTCTTC; J gene: TRBJ2-1; D gene: NA; V gene: TRBV5-1; clone size: NA
CDR3 protein: CASGSRMERNTGELFF; CDR3 DNA: TGTGCTAGTGGTTCCCGGATGGAGCGGAACACCGGGGAGCTGTTTTTT; J gene: TRBJ2-2; D gene: NA; V gene: TRBV12-5; clone size: NA
CDR3 protein: CASSPGNTGELFF; CDR3 DNA: TGTGCCAGCTCACCTGGCAACACCGGGGAGCTGTTTTTT; J gene: TRBJ2-2; D gene: NA; V gene: TRBV18; clone size: NA
CDR3 protein: CASSEAQWGLAGVNEQFF; CDR3 DNA: TGTGCCAGCAGTGAAGCTCAATGGGGACTAGCGGGAGTCAATGAGCAGTTCTTC; J gene: TRBJ2-1; D gene: TRBD2; V gene: TRBV6-1; clone size: NA
CDR3 protein: CASSPLGARNTEAFF; CDR3 DNA: TGTGCCAGCAGCCCTTTAGGGGCCCGGAACACTGAAGCTTTCTTT; J gene: TRBJ1-1; D gene: NA; V gene: TRBV28; clone size: NA
CDR3 protein: CASSSYSQPQHF; CDR3 DNA: TGTGCCAGCAGCTCGTATAGTCAGCCCCAGCATTTT; J gene: TRBJ1-5; D gene: NA; V gene: TRBV7-2; clone size: NA
CDR3 protein: CATEGGGNTIYF; CDR3 DNA: TGTGCCACCGAAGGCGGAGGAAACACCATATATTTT; J gene: TRBJ1-3; D gene: NA; V gene: TRBV6-5; clone size: few
CDR3 protein: CASSLAISGGADEQFF; CDR3 DNA: TGTGCCAGCAGCTTGGCCATAAGCGGGGGGGCGGATGAGCAGTTCTTC; J gene: TRBJ2-1; D gene: TRBD2; V gene: TRBV5-4; clone size: NA
CDR3 protein: CASSDAGDTDMQYF; CDR3 DNA: TGTGCCAGCAGTGACGCGGGGGACACAGATATGCAGTATTTT; J gene: TRBJ2-3; D gene: NA; V gene: TRBV6-4; clone size: NA
CDR3 protein: CASSILFRTGRSTLNTEAFF; CDR3 DNA: TGTGCCAGTAGTATCTTGTTTAGAACAGGGCGGAGTACTCTAAACACTGAAGCTTTCTTT; J gene: TRBJ1-1; D gene: NA; V gene: TRBV19; clone size: NA
CDR3 protein: CASSLGRIPRGETQYF; CDR3 DNA: TGTGCCAGCAGCTTAGGACGCATCCCTCGGGGAGAGACCCAGTACTTC; J gene: TRBJ2-5; D gene: NA; V gene: TRBV7-2; clone size: NA
CDR3 protein: CASSPQDRGAGNQPQHF; CDR3 DNA: TGTGCCAGTAGTCCCCAGGACAGGGGGGCAGGCAATCAGCCCCAGCATTTT; J gene: TRBJ1-5; D gene: TRBD1; V gene: TRBV19; clone size: few
CDR3 protein: CASSVTSGSPDTQYF; CDR3 DNA: TGTGCCAGCAGCGTTACTAGCGGGAGCCCAGATACGCAGTATTTT; J gene: TRBJ2-3; D gene: TRBD2; V gene: TRBV7-6; clone size: NA
CDR3 protein: CASSVRDRSVEKLFF; CDR3 DNA: TGTGCCAGCAGCGTCCGGGACAGATCGGTTGAAAAACTGTTTTTT; J gene: TRBJ1-4; D gene: TRBD1; V gene: TRBV5-5; clone size: few
CDR3 protein: CASSFEGYTEAFF; CDR3 DNA: TGTGCCAGCAGTTTTGAGGGTTACACTGAAGCTTTCTTT; J gene: TRBJ1-1; D gene: NA; V gene: TRBV11-2; clone size: NA
CDR3 protein: CATPGEQGGETQYF; CDR3 DNA: TGTGCCACCCCAGGGGAGCAGGGCGGGGAGACCCAGTACTTC; J gene: TRBJ2-5; D gene: NA; V gene: TRBV2; clone size: NA
CDR3 protein: CASSIAWNGAHNEQFF; CDR3 DNA: TGTGCCAGTAGTATAGCCTGGAACGGAGCCCACAATGAGCAGTTCTTC; J gene: TRBJ2-1; D gene: NA; V gene: TRBV19; clone size: NA
CDR3 protein: CASRPRDRGGPGELFF; CDR3 DNA: TGTGCAAGTCGCCCACGGGACAGGGGGGGCCCCGGGGAGCTGTTTTTT; J gene: TRBJ2-2; D gene: NA; V gene: TRBV12-2; clone size: once
CDR3 protein: CASSPAQEFTDTQYF; CDR3 DNA: TGTGCCAGCAGCCCCGCACAGGAGTTCACAGATACGCAGTATTTT; J gene: TRBJ2-3; D gene: NA; V gene: TRBV7-2; clone size: once
CDR3 protein: CASSKGGGGQGRTGANVLTF; CDR3 DNA: TGTGCCAGCAGCAAAGGTGGGGGGGGACAGGGGCGTACTGGGGCCAACGTCCTGACTTTC; J gene: TRBJ2-6; D gene: NA; V gene: TRBV21-1; clone size: NA
CDR3 protein: CASSQDHPSGRRSSYNEQFF; CDR3 DNA: TGCGCCAGCAGCCAAGATCACCCTAGCGGGAGGCGGAGCTCCTACAATGAGCAGTTCTTC; J gene: TRBJ2-1; D gene: TRBD2; V gene: TRBV4-1; clone size: NA
CDR3 protein: CASRRDGGIDQPQHF; CDR3 DNA: TGTGCCAGCAGACGGGACGGGGGGATCGATCAGCCCCAGCATTTT; J gene: TRBJ1-5; D gene: NA; V gene: TRBV6-5; clone size: NA
CDR3 protein: CALRTGGSEYEQYF; CDR3 DNA: TGTGCCTTACGGACAGGGGGCTCAGAATACGAGCAGTACTTC; J gene: TRBJ2-7; D gene: TRBD1; V gene: TRBV27; clone size: NA
CDR3 protein: CASSPTSEGEQFF; CDR3 DNA: TGTGCCAGCTCACCGACTAGCGAGGGTGAGCAGTTCTTC; J gene: TRBJ2-1; D gene: TRBD2; V gene: TRBV18; clone size: NA
CDR3 protein: CASSQVGLAGEQFF; CDR3 DNA: TGCGCCAGCAGCCAAGTAGGTCTAGCGGGAGAGCAGTTCTTC; J gene: TRBJ2-1; D gene: TRBD2; V gene: TRBV4-3; clone size: NA
CDR3 protein: CASSWDRGTDTQYF; CDR3 DNA: TGTGCCAGCAGTTGGGACAGGGGCACAGATACGCAGTATTTT; J gene: TRBJ2-3; D gene: TRBD1; V gene: TRBV6-5; clone size: few
CDR3 protein: CASSLFPGSNTGELFF; CDR3 DNA: TGCGCCAGCAGCTTGTTTCCAGGGTCGAACACCGGGGAGCTGTTTTTT; J gene: TRBJ2-2; D gene: NA; V gene: TRBV5-1; clone size: NA
CDR3 protein: CASSLAGLAVYF; CDR3 DNA: TGTGCCAGCAGCTTAGCGGGACTAGCGGTGTACTTC; J gene: TRBJ2-5; D gene: TRBD2; V gene: TRBV13; clone size: once
CDR3 protein: CASSLFGYSGGKVENIQYF; CDR3 DNA: TGTGCCAGCAGCTTATTTGGTTATTCTGGCGGGAAGGTAGAGAACATTCAGTACTTC; J gene: TRBJ2-4; D gene: NA; V gene: TRBV7-2; clone size: NA
CDR3 protein: CASSYRQGDEQFF; CDR3 DNA: TGTGCCAGCAGCTACCGCCAGGGCGATGAGCAGTTCTTC; J gene: TRBJ2-1; D gene: NA; V gene: TRBV7-2; clone size: NA
CDR3 protein: CASKRTSGYEQYF; CDR3 DNA: TGTGCCAGCAAAAGGACTAGCGGCTACGAGCAGTACTTC; J gene: TRBJ2-7; D gene: TRBD2; V gene: TRBV27; clone size: once
CDR3 protein: CASSEEGPHEQFF; CDR3 DNA: TGTGCCAGCAGCGAGGAGGGCCCTCATGAGCAGTTCTTC; J gene: TRBJ2-1; D gene: NA; V gene: TRBV28; clone size: NA
CDR3 protein: CASSPRQGPYEQYF; CDR3 DNA: TGTGCCAGCAGCCCCCGACAGGGACCCTACGAGCAGTACTTC; J gene: TRBJ2-7; D gene: TRBD1; V gene: TRBV9; clone size: NA
CDR3 protein: CASSLGGSGNEQFF; CDR3 DNA: TGTGCCAGCAGCTTAGGCGGGAGTGGAAATGAGCAGTTCTTC; J gene: TRBJ2-1; D gene: TRBD2; V gene: TRBV7-3; clone size: NA
CDR3 protein: CATTEREKLFF; CDR3 DNA: TGTGCCACCACGGAGCGTGAAAAACTGTTTTTT; J gene: TRBJ1-4; D gene: NA; V gene: TRBV7-6; clone size: NA
CDR3 protein: CASSDRGANYGYTF; CDR3 DNA: TGTGCCAGCAGTGACAGGGGAGCTAACTATGGCTACACCTTC; J gene: TRBJ1-2; D gene: TRBD1; V gene: TRBV27; clone size: once
CDR3 protein: CASSKTRTGRPGYTF; CDR3 DNA: TGTGCCAGTAGTAAAACCCGGACAGGCCGCCCTGGCTACACCTTC; J gene: TRBJ1-2; D gene: TRBD1; V gene: TRBV19; clone size: NA
CDR3 protein: CASSQEGAVSYGYTF; CDR3 DNA: TGTGCCAGCAGCCAAGAGGGGGCGGTCAGCTATGGCTACACCTTC; J gene: TRBJ1-2; D gene: NA; V gene: TRBV4-2; clone size: NA
CDR3 protein: CAWRRSSSSYEQYF; CDR3 DNA: TGTGCCTGGAGGAGGTCAAGCAGTAGCTACGAGCAGTACTTC; J gene: TRBJ2-7; D gene: NA; V gene: TRBV30; clone size: NA
CDR3 protein: CASSIKLNNPLDF; CDR3 DNA: TGTGCCAGTAGTATTAAGTTGAACAATCCTTTGGATTTT; J gene: TRBJ1-3; D gene: NA; V gene: TRBV19; clone size: few
CDR3 protein: CASSQGLAGALTRDTQYF; CDR3 DNA: TGTGCCAGCAGCCAGGGACTAGCGGGAGCGCTCACCCGGGATACGCAGTATTTT; J gene: TRBJ2-3; D gene: TRBD2; V gene: TRBV13; clone size: NA
CDR3 protein: CASSLAGAAYEQYF; CDR3 DNA: TGTGCCAGCAGTCTAGCGGGAGCAGCCTACGAGCAGTACTTC; J gene: TRBJ2-7; D gene: TRBD2; V gene: TRBV7-9; clone size: NA
CDR3 protein: CASSQEMRAEQFF; CDR3 DNA: TGCGCCAGCAGCCAAGAAATGCGGGCTGAGCAGTTCTTC; J gene: TRBJ2-1; D gene: NA; V gene: TRBV4-3; clone size: NA